Listed here are 20 T cell receptor beta chains from one sample, sequenced in a study of Ad26.COV2.S vaccination and SARS-CoV-2 variants. The data were produced by immunoSEQ multiplex PCR, yet TCRdb's version contains in-frame clones alone and is incomplete. The sample holds approximately 400,000 clones, approximately 85% seen once. Treatment described: around 19 received Ad26.COV2.S at low or high dose, single or two shots; about 5 received placebo; per-sample allocation not given. Material that was analyzed had been drawn on day 63 after the first vaccine or placebo injection. The sequencing used peripheral blood, collected in a trial of Ad26.COV2.S vaccine versus placebo. These receptors were collected from a person aged 18-60 years who received the Ad26.COV2.S COVID-19 vaccine or a placebo.

The chain has TRBV6-4 and TRBJ2-7, with D perhaps matching TRBD2 (6 bases). The CDR3 runs 16 residues. CDR1 and CDR2 (germline): MRHNA, SNTAGT. V shed 4 bases and J shed 6 bases, with 22 bases lying between them. CDR3: CASSVPRGPGLTEQYF. The CDR3, as DNA: TGTGCCAGCAGTGTCCCTCGCGGGCCGGGACTCACCGAGCAGTACTTC.

This chain uses TRBV18 with TRBJ1-2, with 11 bases identical to TRBD1. This CDR3 has 15 residues. V gave up 0 bases and J gave up 3 bases; unmatched junction bases: 0. Germline CDR1 reads KGHSH; CDR2 reads LQKENI. In nucleotides, the CDR3 is TGTGCCAGCTCACCACCGGGACAGGGGGACTATGGCTACACCTTC. Its translation: CASSPPGQGDYGYTF.

The chain uses TRBV28 and TRBJ2-5; maybe TRBD2 (6 bases). Germline assignment: CDR1 MDHEN and CDR2 SYDVKM. The CDR3 sequence is 14 residues long. Between the trimmed V and J ends, which lost 5 bases and 9 bases, there was a span of 19 bases. CDR3 protein: CASSPSGTRLPQYF. CDR3 DNA: TGTGCCAGCAGTCCGTCCGGGACTCGCCTTCCCCAGTACTTC.

The rearrangement joins TRBV4-3 to TRBJ2-1; 12 bases match TRBD2. The trim removed 4 bases at V and 4 bases at J, leaving 5 bases unmatched. This CDR3 comprises 16 residues. Germline CDR1 and CDR2: LGHNA and YSLEER. CDR3 protein: CASSPQLAGGYNEQFF. The CDR3 nucleotides are TGCGCCAGCAGCCCGCAACTAGCGGGGGGATACAATGAGCAGTTCTTC.

CDR3 amino acids: CASSLLPGGNGYTF. Here the CDR3 DNA reads TGTGCCAGCAGTTTGCTCCCAGGCGGGAATGGCTACACCTTC. The rearrangement joins TRBV27 to TRBJ1-2; D is ambiguous. The CDR3 consists of 14 residues. Germline values: CDR1 MNHEY, CDR2 SMNVEV (reference sequence). V was shortened by 3 bases and J by 6 bases, with 14 bases between the two germline ends.

V gene TRBV28 combines with J gene TRBJ1-4, with D possibly TRBD1 on 6 matching bases. Germline V CDR1 and CDR2: MDHEN, SYDVKM. Trimming pared 8 bases from V and 3 bases from J, leaving 16 bases between. The CDR3 loop spans 15 amino acids. CDR3: CASGTWTEANEKLFF. The CDR3 DNA is TGTGCCAGCGGAACGTGGACAGAAGCTAATGAAAAACTGTTTTTT.

The chain recombines TRBV7-9 with TRBJ2-7; TRBD1 aligns across 9 bases. CDR1 is SEHNR, CDR2 FQNEAQ, per germline (reference sequence). The CDR3 has 13 amino acids. J lost 10 bases, V lost 4 bases, and 8 bases had no gene match. CDR3 DNA: TGTGCCAGCAGCTCACAGGGACAGGGAATTCAGTACTTC. It translates to CASSSQGQGIQYF.

V and J are TRBV30 and TRBJ2-3; D gene uncertain. Looked up from germline, CDR1 is GTSNPN and CDR2 is SVGIG (reference sequence). Trimming took 7 bases from V and 6 from J, leaving 14 bases between them. The length of the CDR3 is 12 residues. CDR3: CAFLIGGDTQYF. The CDR3 DNA follows: TGTGCCTTTCTCATAGGTGGGGATACGCAGTATTTT.

The chain has TRBV4-3 and TRBJ2-2, with 12 bases fitting TRBD2. V lost 0 bases, J lost 4 bases, and 6 bases stayed unmatched. There are 18 residues in the CDR3. Germline CDR1 reads LGHNA; CDR2 reads YSLEER. The CDR3 nucleotides read TGCGCCAGCAGCCAAGAATGGCTAGCGGGGGGGTCCACCGGGGAGCTGTTTTTT. This gives the protein CASSQEWLAGGSTGELFF.

V is TRBV7-9 and J is TRBJ2-7; 13 bases line up with TRBD2. J was trimmed by 4 bases and V by 4 bases; bases with no gene match: 10. CDR3 length: 17 amino acids. Germline assignment: CDR1 SEHNR and CDR2 FQNEAQ (reference sequence). In DNA, the CDR3 is TGTGCCAGCAGCTCCCGCCGGACTAGCGGGGGAATGTACGAGCAGTACTTC. Its translation is CASSSRRTSGGMYEQYF.

This chain connects TRBV29-1 to TRBJ2-3; 7 nucleotides align to TRBD1. This CDR3 region has 13 residues. Trimming at V came to 7 bases and at J to 0 bases, leaving 4 bases not matched to a gene. Germline V gene lookup returns CDR1 SQVTM and CDR2 ANQGSEA. The CDR3 region has the DNA TGCAGCGGGGCAGGGGGTAGCACAGATACGCAGTATTTT. It is translated as CSGAGGSTDTQYF.

The chain uses TRBV5-1 and TRBJ2-3, with D perhaps TRBD1 or TRBD2 (5 bases each). The CDR3 length is 14 residues. CDR1 is SGHRS and CDR2 is YFSETQ in the germline V gene. Trimming took 6 bases from V and 0 from J, leaving 11 bases between them. The CDR3 region has the DNA TGCGCCAGCACCCCCGAGGGGAGCACAGATACGCAGTATTTT. This codes for CASTPEGSTDTQYF.

The chain is built from TRBV5-1 and TRBJ2-2; TRBD2 is a possible D gene (6 bases). V was shortened by 5 bases and J by 6 bases, with 11 bases between the two germline ends. This CDR3 is 13 amino acids long. Germline assignment: CDR1 SGHRS and CDR2 YFSETQ. This chain's CDR3 is CASRIPGAGELFF. The CDR3 DNA is TGCGCCAGCAGAATACCGGGGGCCGGGGAGCTGTTTTTT.

The chain links TRBV30 to TRBJ2-7; D perhaps matches TRBD1 (5 bases). The CDR3 length is 13 residues. Looked up from germline, CDR1 is GTSNPN and CDR2 is SVGIG (reference sequence). Trimming removed 5 bases from V and 2 bases from J, with 13 bases in between. CDR3 nucleotides: TGTGCCTGGGGGGCAGGGTCCCCCTACGAGCAGTACTTC. It specifies CAWGAGSPYEQYF.

The chain is built from TRBV27 and TRBJ2-7; D might be TRBD2 (6 bases). There are 14 residues in the CDR3. V was trimmed by 5 bases and J by 0 bases, leaving 11 bases between them. Germline V gene sequence: CDR1 MNHEY, CDR2 SMNVEV (reference sequence). CDR3 loop: CASSNSGTSYEQYF. In nucleotides, the CDR3 is TGTGCCAGCAGTAATAGCGGCACCTCCTACGAGCAGTACTTC.

This chain joins TRBV25-1 and TRBJ2-7; TRBD2 might be the D (5 bases). The V end was cut by 1 base, the J end by 3 bases, with 16 bases between. The length of the CDR3 is 16 residues. Germline V lookup: CDR1 MGHDK, CDR2 SYGVNS. CDR3 nucleotides: TGTGCCAGCAGTGAATCGGGGAAGAGAGGGCTCTACGAGCAGTACTTC. Translation: CASSESGKRGLYEQYF.

Concerning this clone itself: The same CDR3 can be traced to other DNA sequences in this sample. The CDR3 nucleotides read TGCAGCGCAAGGACAGGGGGCTACGAGCAGTACTTC. Translating it yields CSARTGGYEQYF. The chain carries TRBV29-1 and TRBJ2-7, with 10 bases lining up with TRBD1. Trimming took 7 bases from V and 3 from J; bases not matched to a gene: 3. The CDR3 runs to 12 residues. Per germline, CDR1 SQVTM and CDR2 ANQGSEA.

The rearrangement joins TRBV24-1 to TRBJ2-3, with D possibly TRBD2 on 5 matching bases. The CDR3 is 14 residues long. The germline gives CDR1 KGHDR, CDR2 SFDVKD. Trimming removed 6 bases from V and 5 bases from J, with 14 bases in between. CDR3 sequence: CATSIGRDQDTQYF. CDR3 sequence (DNA): TGTGCCACCAGTATAGGCCGGGATCAAGATACGCAGTATTTT.

J is TRBJ1-4 and V is TRBV20-1, with D tentatively TRBD1 (5 bases). Trimming took 6 bases from V and 13 from J, leaving 15 bases between them. The CDR3 sequence is 11 residues long. CDR1 DFQATT and CDR2 SNEGSKA come from the germline V gene (reference sequence). This CDR3 reads CSAIGTPGLFF. The CDR3 region has the DNA TGCAGTGCCATCGGGACCCCGGGACTGTTTTTT.

This clone was detected a few times. Other DNA sequences in this specimen translate into the identical CDR3. The J gene is TRBJ2-1, the V gene TRBV5-6, with a weak D call TRBD2 (5 bases). Germline V lookup: CDR1 SGHDT, CDR2 YYEEEE. Between the trimmed V and J ends, which lost 2 bases and 9 bases, there was a span of 6 bases. This CDR3 comprises 11 residues. The CDR3 nucleotides read TGTGCCAGCAGCTTCCGGGGTGAGCAGTTCTTC. Translated, it gives CASSFRGEQFF.